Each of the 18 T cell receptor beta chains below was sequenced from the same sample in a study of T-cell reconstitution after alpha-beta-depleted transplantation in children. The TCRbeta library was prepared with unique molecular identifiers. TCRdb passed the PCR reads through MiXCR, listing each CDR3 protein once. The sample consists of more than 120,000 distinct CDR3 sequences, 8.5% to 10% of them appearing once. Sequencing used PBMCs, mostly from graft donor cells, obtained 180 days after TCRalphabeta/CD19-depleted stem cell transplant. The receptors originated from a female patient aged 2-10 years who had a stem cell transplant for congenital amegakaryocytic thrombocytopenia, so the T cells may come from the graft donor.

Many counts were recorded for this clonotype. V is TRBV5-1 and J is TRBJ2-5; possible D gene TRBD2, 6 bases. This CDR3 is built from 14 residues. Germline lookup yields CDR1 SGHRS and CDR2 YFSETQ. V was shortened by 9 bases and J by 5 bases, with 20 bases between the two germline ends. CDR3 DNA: TGCGCCACCAGAATAAGGGGAGGTCAGGAGACCCAGTACTTC. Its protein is CATRIRGGQETQYF.

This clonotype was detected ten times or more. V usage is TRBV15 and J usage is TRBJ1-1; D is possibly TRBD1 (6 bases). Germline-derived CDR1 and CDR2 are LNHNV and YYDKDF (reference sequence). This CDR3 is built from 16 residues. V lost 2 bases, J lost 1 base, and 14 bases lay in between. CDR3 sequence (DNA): TGTGCCACCAGCAGACTCGACAGGCTCCCGAACACTGAAGCTTTCTTT. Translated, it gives CATSRLDRLPNTEAFF.

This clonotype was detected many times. The CDR3 DNA follows: TGCAGTGCTAGAGATTACAGGGCTCCCATCTACGAGCAGTACTTC. Its translation: CSARDYRAPIYEQYF. The chain couples TRBV20-1 to TRBJ2-7; weak D call: TRBD1 (6 bases). This CDR3 has 15 residues. V gave up 0 bases and J gave up 3 bases, with 15 bases separating them. Germline lookup yields CDR1 DFQATT and CDR2 SNEGSKA (reference sequence).

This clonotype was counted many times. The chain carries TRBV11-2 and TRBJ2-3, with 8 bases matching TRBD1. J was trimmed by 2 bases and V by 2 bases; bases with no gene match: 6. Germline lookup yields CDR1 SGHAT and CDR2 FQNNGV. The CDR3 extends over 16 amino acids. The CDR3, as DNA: TGTGCCAGCAGCTTAACAGGGGGTTTATCCACAGATACGCAGTATTTT. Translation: CASSLTGGLSTDTQYF.

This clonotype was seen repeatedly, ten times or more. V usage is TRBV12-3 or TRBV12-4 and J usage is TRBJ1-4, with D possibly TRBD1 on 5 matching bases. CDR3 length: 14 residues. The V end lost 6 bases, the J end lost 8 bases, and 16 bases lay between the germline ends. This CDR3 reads CASSPGTGMEKLFF. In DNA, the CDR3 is TGTGCCAGCAGCCCGGGGACGGGGATGGAAAAACTGTTTTTT.

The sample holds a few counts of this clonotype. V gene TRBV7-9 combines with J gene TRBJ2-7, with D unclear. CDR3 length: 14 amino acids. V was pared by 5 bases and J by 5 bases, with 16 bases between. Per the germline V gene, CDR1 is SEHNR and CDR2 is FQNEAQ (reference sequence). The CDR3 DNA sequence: TGTGCCAGCAGCCTGACCAGGTCCCATAACGAGCAGTACTTC. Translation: CASSLTRSHNEQYF.

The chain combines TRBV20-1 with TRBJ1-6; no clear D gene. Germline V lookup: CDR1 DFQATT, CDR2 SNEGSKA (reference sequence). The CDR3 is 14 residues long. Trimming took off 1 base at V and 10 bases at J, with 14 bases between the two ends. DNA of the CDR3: TGCAGTGCTAGAGGAGGAGGTCGGAGCTCACCCCTCCACTTT. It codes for CSARGGGRSSPLHF.

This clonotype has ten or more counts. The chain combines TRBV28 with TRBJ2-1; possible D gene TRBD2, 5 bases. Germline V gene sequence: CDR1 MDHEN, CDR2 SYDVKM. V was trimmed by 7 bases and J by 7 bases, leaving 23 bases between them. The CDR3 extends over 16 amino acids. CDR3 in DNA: TGTGCCAGCATCTTGGGGTTAGCGCCCGGCGGGAATGAGCAGTTCTTC. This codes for CASILGLAPGGNEQFF.

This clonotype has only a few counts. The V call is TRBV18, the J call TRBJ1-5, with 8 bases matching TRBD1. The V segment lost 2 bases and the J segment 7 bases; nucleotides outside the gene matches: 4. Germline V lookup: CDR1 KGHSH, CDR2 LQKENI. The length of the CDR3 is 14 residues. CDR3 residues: CASSPTGQGQPQHF. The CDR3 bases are TGTGCCAGCTCACCAACCGGACAGGGACAGCCCCAGCATTTT.

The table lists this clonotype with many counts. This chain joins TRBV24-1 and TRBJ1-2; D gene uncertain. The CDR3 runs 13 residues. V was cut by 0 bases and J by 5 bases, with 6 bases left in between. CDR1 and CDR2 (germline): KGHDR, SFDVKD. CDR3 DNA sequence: TGTGCCACCAGTGATTTGACACCTTATGGCTACACCTTC. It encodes CATSDLTPYGYTF.

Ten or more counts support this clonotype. This CDR3 reads CSASPTDTQYF. CDR3 nucleotide sequence: TGCAGTGCTAGTCCGACAGATACGCAGTATTTT. The chain recombines TRBV20-1 with TRBJ2-3; D is unresolved. Germline V gene data show CDR1 as DFQATT and CDR2 as SNEGSKA (reference sequence). Trimming removed 3 bases from V and 3 bases from J, with 4 bases in between. The length of the CDR3 is 11 residues.

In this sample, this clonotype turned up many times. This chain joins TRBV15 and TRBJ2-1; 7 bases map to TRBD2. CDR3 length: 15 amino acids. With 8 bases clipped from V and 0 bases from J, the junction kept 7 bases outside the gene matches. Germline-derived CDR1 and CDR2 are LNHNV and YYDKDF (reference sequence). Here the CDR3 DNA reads TGTGCCACCGGGAGGGGCCCGAGCTCCTACAATGAGCAGTTCTTC. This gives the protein CATGRGPSSYNEQFF.

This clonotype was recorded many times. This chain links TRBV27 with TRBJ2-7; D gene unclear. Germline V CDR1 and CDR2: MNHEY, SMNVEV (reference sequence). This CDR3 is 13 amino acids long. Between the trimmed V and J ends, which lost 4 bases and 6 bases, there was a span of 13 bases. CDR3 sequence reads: CASSSRLQREQYF. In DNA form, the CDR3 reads TGTGCCAGCAGTTCAAGGCTGCAGCGCGAGCAGTACTTC.

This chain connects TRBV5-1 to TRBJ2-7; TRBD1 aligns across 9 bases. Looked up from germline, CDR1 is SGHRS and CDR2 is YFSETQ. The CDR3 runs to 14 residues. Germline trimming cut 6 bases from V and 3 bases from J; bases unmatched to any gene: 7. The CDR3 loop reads CASKWTGDVYEQYF. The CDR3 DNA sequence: TGCGCCAGCAAATGGACAGGGGACGTCTACGAGCAGTACTTC.

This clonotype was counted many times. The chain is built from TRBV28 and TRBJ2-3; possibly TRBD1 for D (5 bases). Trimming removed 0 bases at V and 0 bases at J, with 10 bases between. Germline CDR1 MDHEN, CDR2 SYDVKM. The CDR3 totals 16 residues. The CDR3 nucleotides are TGTGCCAGCAGTTTATGGGACACTCTTAGCACAGATACGCAGTATTTT. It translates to CASSLWDTLSTDTQYF.

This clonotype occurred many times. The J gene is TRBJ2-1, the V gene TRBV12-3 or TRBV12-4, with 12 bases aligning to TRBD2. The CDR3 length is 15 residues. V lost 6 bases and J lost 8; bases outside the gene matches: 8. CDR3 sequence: CASSPGLAGMDEQFF. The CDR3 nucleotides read TGTGCCAGCAGCCCGGGACTAGCGGGTATGGATGAGCAGTTCTTC.

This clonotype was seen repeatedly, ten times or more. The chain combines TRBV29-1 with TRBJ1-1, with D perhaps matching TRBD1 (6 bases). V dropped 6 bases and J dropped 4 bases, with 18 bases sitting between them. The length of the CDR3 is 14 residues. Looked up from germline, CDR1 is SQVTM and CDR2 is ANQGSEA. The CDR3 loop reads CSVEHQGIGTEAFF. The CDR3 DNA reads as TGCAGCGTCGAACATCAGGGGATTGGCACTGAAGCTTTCTTT.

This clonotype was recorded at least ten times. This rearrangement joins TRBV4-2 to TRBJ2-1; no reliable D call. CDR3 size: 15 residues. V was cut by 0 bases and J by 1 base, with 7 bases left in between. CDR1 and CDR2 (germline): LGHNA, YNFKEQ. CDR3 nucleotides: TGTGCCAGCAGCCAAGATATCCAATCCTACAATGAGCAGTTCTTC. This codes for CASSQDIQSYNEQFF.